This T cell receptor beta chain derives from a study of blood T cell repertoires in COVID-19 (dated by TCRdb to 2020 to 2022). A note on the overall study: Samples covering the acute and convalescent phases of COVID-19 were provided by collaborators in the United States, Italy and Spain. The material from the prospective study consisted of cDNA or gDNA derived from T cells, B-cell-depleted T cells, or PBMCs. Subjects who had been exposed to COVID-19, were actively infected with it, or had recovered from it provided the deeply sampled blood TCRbeta repertoires that made up the dataset. The repertoires were released in a freely available public database intended as a resource for research on the immune response to SARS-CoV-2. Samples were obtained from the ongoing ImmuneRACE study (first 160 participants) and from 1,000 to 1,500 subjects provided by 6 global collaborators. A de-identified subject ID, COVID-19 status, age in years and sex were almost always included in the sample metadata. Where available, HLA class I and class II types were taken from metadata supplied by the sample provider and were not determined by assay-based typing.

Concerning this clone: Its specific antigen is unknown. No clone much larger than this one lies a single base away; base qualities are absent.

What the authors observed across the whole study: Clinical and demographic metadata were provided uncurated, with the amount varying by source and participant.

Participants in the prospective study were aged about 18 to 90 years, lived in under 30 United States geographic areas, and enrolled through a virtual design. In the prospective study, participants were assigned to cohorts based on the clinical history participants reported in a screening survey and a study questionnaire. Recovered participants in ImmuneRACE Cohort 3 were defined as having two consecutive negative NP/OP PCR tests, clearance from a healthcare professional, or resolution of symptoms. In the prospective study, mobile phlebotomists collected whole blood, serum and a nasopharyngeal or oropharyngeal swab from each participant. Participants in the prospective study had the option to provide additional blood draws and questionnaires over a roughly two-month period. Before DNA extraction, blood samples from the prospective study were shipped at room temperature or frozen. TCRbeta CDR3 regions were amplified from genomic DNA by means of the immunoSEQ Assay, a bias-controlled multiplex PCR. The study's processing was this. The number of nucleated cells in each sample was estimated from the amplification of reference gene primers within the assay. Sequence reads were collapsed and filtered to measure the absolute abundance of every unique TCRbeta CDR3 rearrangement. Productive Simpson clonality was computed per sample as the square root of Simpson's diversity index over productive rearrangements. TCRdb mirrors the immuneACCESS table, restricted to in-frame sequences. Some clones are absent from its copies; in checked studies, under half trace to an unresolved V gene, and the reason for the others is unknown. V, J and clone size were drawn from that table, and D and trimming were deduced from the DNA. The sample profile shows 250,000 or so clones; roughly 85% of them were found once. Approximately 2% of the sample belongs to the ten largest clones.

The CDR3 spans 16 residues, from the cysteine through the phenylalanine. Only the CDR3 DNA is retained, 48 bases long and in frame from the first base. Cut back by 1 base and 2 bases, the V and J ends lie 11 bases apart. The germline V gene yields SGHNT for CDR1 and YENEEA for CDR2. This TCR came from a woman between 45 and 60 years old who had recovered from COVID-19. The chain was built from TRBV11-3 and TRBJ2-2; possibly the D gene is TRBD1, per 6 matching bases. The sample was PBMCs or T cells enriched from blood (not recorded which). The sequenced DNA: TGTGCCAGCAGCTTAGGGACAGCTGAAAACACCGGGGAGCTGTTTTTT. Protein translation: CASSLGTAENTGELFF.